These T cell receptor beta chains were read from a single sample in a study of CD8+ T cells in alopecia areata. Profiling relied on immunoSEQ multiplex PCR, and the TCRdb table lists in-frame clones only, not all of them. The repertoire has 150,000 or so clones, 49% of them found once; the top ten carry roughly a sixth. The sequenced sample was CD8+ T cells sorted from blood, obtained at week 0. These TCRs come from a human donor with alopecia areata. Each CDR3 is given with its conserved first and last residue. Fields, in order: CDR3 DNA, CDR3 protein, clone size, V gene, D gene, J gene. D genes are given only for firm matches. Clone size, where shown, is once, few, many, or a class for clones that have expanded.

DNA: TGTGCCAGCAAACTAGCGGGGGGATCTATCTACGAGCAGTACTTC
CDR3: CASKLAGGSIYEQYF
size: -
V: TRBV6-5
D: TRBD2
J: TRBJ2-7

DNA: TGTGCCAGCAGCTTAGGGGACTCAACCTACGAGCAGTACTTC
CDR3: CASSLGDSTYEQYF
size: -
V: TRBV11-2
D: -
J: TRBJ2-7

DNA: TGTGCCAGGAGAACATCCCTGTCCCACCTCTATCAGCCCCAGCATTTT
CDR3: CARRTSLSHLYQPQHF
size: -
V: TRBV9
D: -
J: TRBJ1-5

DNA: TGTGCCAGCAGTGACCTCTTAGGAGCCGAAGAAGCCAAAAACATTCAGTACTTC
CDR3: CASSDLLGAEEAKNIQYF
size: -
V: TRBV2
D: -
J: TRBJ2-4

DNA: TGCGCCAGCAGCCAAGATAGATGGAAGACCCAGTACTTC
CDR3: CASSQDRWKTQYF
size: -
V: TRBV4-3
D: -
J: TRBJ2-5

DNA: TGTGCCAGCAGCTTGACGGGACAGCTTGAAGCTTTCTTT
CDR3: CASSLTGQLEAFF
size: -
V: TRBV13
D: TRBD1
J: TRBJ1-1

DNA: TGTGCCAGCAGCCTGTCCGGGACAGGGAGCGAGCAGTACTTC
CDR3: CASSLSGTGSEQYF
size: -
V: TRBV6-5
D: TRBD1
J: TRBJ2-7

DNA: TGTGCCAGCAGTCCTAGAGGGTCGGGCTCCTACGAGCAGTACTTC
CDR3: CASSPRGSGSYEQYF
size: -
V: TRBV4-2
D: -
J: TRBJ2-7

DNA: TGTGCCAGCAGCCAAAAGGGGAGCGGAACCTACGAGCAGTACTTC
CDR3: CASSQKGSGTYEQYF
size: -
V: TRBV4-2
D: -
J: TRBJ2-7

DNA: TGTGCCAGCAGTTCCCCGGGACAGGGCCAAGAGACCCAGTACTTC
CDR3: CASSSPGQGQETQYF
size: few
V: TRBV6-5
D: TRBD1
J: TRBJ2-5

DNA: TGCGCCAGCAGCCAAGATCTGGGGAATCAGCCCCAGCATTTT
CDR3: CASSQDLGNQPQHF
size: few
V: TRBV4-3
D: -
J: TRBJ1-5

DNA: TGCGCCAGCAGCCCGGGACAGGCCGGAGAGACCCAGTACTTC
CDR3: CASSPGQAGETQYF
size: -
V: TRBV4-1
D: TRBD1
J: TRBJ2-5

DNA: TGCGCCAGCACCATCTCGGGACCGAAGAACACTGAAGCTTTCTTT
CDR3: CASTISGPKNTEAFF
size: -
V: TRBV5-1
D: -
J: TRBJ1-1

DNA: TGCAGCGTTGCTCAGCGGGGGGCATACACAGATACGCAGTATTTT
CDR3: CSVAQRGAYTDTQYF
size: -
V: TRBV29-1
D: TRBD2
J: TRBJ2-3

DNA: TGTGCCAGCAGCGTGATGTCCGTAAGCACAGATACGCAGTATTTT
CDR3: CASSVMSVSTDTQYF
size: -
V: TRBV9
D: -
J: TRBJ2-3

DNA: TGTGCCAGCTCACCACCCGGGACAGGCTCCTACGAGCAGTACTTC
CDR3: CASSPPGTGSYEQYF
size: -
V: TRBV18
D: TRBD1
J: TRBJ2-7

DNA: TGCAGCGTTGAGAGGCAGGGGGCCTACGAGCAGTACTTC
CDR3: CSVERQGAYEQYF
size: -
V: TRBV29-1
D: TRBD1
J: TRBJ2-7

DNA: TGTGCCAGCAGCAAAGAGGGGGCTGAGGGCTACACCTTC
CDR3: CASSKEGAEGYTF
size: few
V: TRBV21-1
D: -
J: TRBJ1-2

DNA: TGTGCCAGCAGCTTAGAACAGGGGCCCTACAATGAGCAGTTCTTC
CDR3: CASSLEQGPYNEQFF
size: many
V: TRBV9
D: TRBD1
J: TRBJ2-1

DNA: TGTGCCACCAGCAGAGTTCTTCTGGGTGCGCTAGAGACCCAGTACTTC
CDR3: CATSRVLLGALETQYF
size: -
V: TRBV15
D: -
J: TRBJ2-5

DNA: TGCAGCGTTGAAGGCGGACAGTCGTACTATGGCTACACCTTC
CDR3: CSVEGGQSYYGYTF
size: -
V: TRBV29-1
D: -
J: TRBJ1-2

DNA: TGCGCCAGCAGCCTATTACAGGGACACCTTGGAGATGGCTACACCTTC
CDR3: CASSLLQGHLGDGYTF
size: -
V: TRBV4-3
D: -
J: TRBJ1-2

DNA: TGTGCCAGCAGCTACGACAGGGGTGTTACTGAAGCTTTCTTT
CDR3: CASSYDRGVTEAFF
size: few
V: TRBV13
D: TRBD1
J: TRBJ1-1

DNA: TGTGCCAGCAGCGGGACAGGGAATCTTCACTATGGCTACACCTTC
CDR3: CASSGTGNLHYGYTF
size: -
V: TRBV9
D: TRBD1
J: TRBJ1-2

DNA: TGTGCCAGCAGCATCCTGGGGGAGACCCAGTACTTC
CDR3: CASSILGETQYF
size: few
V: TRBV6-5
D: -
J: TRBJ2-5

DNA: TGTGCCAGCAGCCTCGCGGACAGAAATAATTCACCCCTCCACTTT
CDR3: CASSLADRNNSPLHF
size: few
V: TRBV7-6
D: -
J: TRBJ1-6

DNA: TGTGCCAGCAGCCTTCCCGAAGACCAAGAGACCCAGTACTTC
CDR3: CASSLPEDQETQYF
size: -
V: TRBV5-6
D: -
J: TRBJ2-5

DNA: TGTGCCAGCAGCAGTACAGGGGGCGAGCAGTACTTC
CDR3: CASSSTGGEQYF
size: -
V: TRBV7-9
D: TRBD1
J: TRBJ2-7

DNA: TGCAGCGTTGAAGAGGGGGCCTCCTACGAGCAGTACTTC
CDR3: CSVEEGASYEQYF
size: few
V: TRBV29-1
D: -
J: TRBJ2-7

DNA: TGTGCCAGCAGCTTATTGCCAGGGGATAATTCACCCCTCCACTTT
CDR3: CASSLLPGDNSPLHF
size: once
V: TRBV13
D: -
J: TRBJ1-6

DNA: TGTGCTAGCAGCCGGGACAGAGGAACCGGGGAGCTGTTTTTT
CDR3: CASSRDRGTGELFF
size: few
V: TRBV7-7
D: TRBD1
J: TRBJ2-2

DNA: TGCAGTGTACTGGGGTCTAGTGAAAAACTGTTTTTT
CDR3: CSVLGSSEKLFF
size: -
V: TRBV29-1
D: -
J: TRBJ1-4